A single sample gave rise to the 20 T cell receptor beta chains below, sequenced in a study of blood T cells in healthy people across ages. With a J-beta primer mix and a sample-barcoded 5' primer, a second PCR ran roughly 6 to 11 cycles. TCRdb re-analysed the 5' RACE reads in MiXCR, keeping a single row per CDR3 protein. The repertoire holds 1.5 million to 2 million distinct CDR3 sequences, with around half as singletons. Source material: blood. The receptors were sampled from a woman aged 40 to 50 in good health.

V usage is TRBV7-3 and J usage is TRBJ2-1; 11 nucleotides match TRBD2. CDR3 length equals 13 residues. The germline V gene encodes CDR1 SGHTA and CDR2 FQGTGA. The V gene end was trimmed by 8 bases and the J gene end by 3 bases; junction bases not matched to a gene: 0. The CDR3 spells CASGTSGYNEQFF. DNA for the CDR3: TGTGCCAGCGGGACTAGCGGCTACAATGAGCAGTTCTTC.

The chain employs TRBV20-1 and TRBJ2-1; TRBD2 aligns across 8 bases. The V gene's germline CDR1 is DFQATT and CDR2 SNEGSKA (reference sequence). V gave up 4 bases and J gave up 0 bases; unmatched junction bases: 5. The CDR3 is 15 residues long. CDR3 amino acids: CSAIPGLDSYNEQFF. The CDR3 DNA reads TGCAGTGCTATACCGGGACTAGACTCCTACAATGAGCAGTTCTTC.

This clonotype was recorded a few times. The rearrangement joins TRBV5-1 to TRBJ2-7; 10 bases are a match to TRBD2. CDR3 size: 17 residues. Germline CDR1 and CDR2: SGHRS and YFSETQ. V was pared by 4 bases and J by 3 bases, with 13 bases of the junction left unmatched. The DNA for the CDR3 is TGCGCCAGCAGCAGGGGTGGGACTAGCGCTGGCGGCTACGAGCAGTACTTC. Translating gives CASSRGGTSAGGYEQYF.

V gene TRBV15 combines with J gene TRBJ2-4; D gene unclear. With 0 bases removed from V and 9 bases from J, the gap between germline ends came to 9 bases. Germline V gives CDR1 LNHNV, CDR2 YYDKDF (reference sequence). The CDR3 sequence is 13 residues long. CDR3 protein: CATSRDPSPIQYF. In DNA form, the CDR3 reads TGTGCCACCAGCAGAGATCCATCCCCCATTCAGTACTTC.

The V and J genes are TRBV4-1 and TRBJ2-5; no clear D gene. This CDR3 has 14 residues. From germline, CDR1 is MGHRA and CDR2 YSYEKL. Trimming shortened V by 0 bases and J by 5 bases, and 10 bases separated the two germline ends. The CDR3 DNA sequence: TGCGCCAGCAGCCAAGAAGGTGCACGGGAGACCCAGTACTTC. Translating gives CASSQEGARETQYF.

This clonotype has more than one count but fewer than ten. The gene calls are TRBV21-1 and TRBJ1-5; whether TRBD1, the table's D call, matches the DNA was not checked. TRBV21-1 is tagged as a pseudogene. There are 18 residues in the CDR3. DNA for the CDR3: TGTGCCAGCAGCACCCCGGGACAGGGGGCATGTAGCAATCAGCCCCAGCATTTT. Protein sequence: CASSTPGQGACSNQPQHF.

This rearrangement joins TRBV20-1 to TRBJ2-3, with 8 bases lining up with TRBD2. Germline assignment: CDR1 DFQATT and CDR2 SNEGSKA (reference sequence). The CDR3 consists of 16 residues. V lost 1 base to trimming and J lost 1 base; unmatched junction nucleotides: 7. CDR3 sequence reads: CSARVKTSGRTDTQYF. The CDR3 DNA sequence: TGCAGTGCTAGAGTAAAAACTAGCGGACGCACAGATACGCAGTATTTT.

The chain is built from TRBV20-1 and TRBJ2-7, with D uncertain. The CDR3 runs 14 residues. Trimming left V 4 bases short and J 7 bases short, with 20 bases between. The germline gives CDR1 DFQATT, CDR2 SNEGSKA (reference sequence). The CDR3 spells CSAKDDGSGREQYF. DNA for the CDR3: TGCAGTGCTAAGGACGACGGGTCCGGCCGGGAGCAGTACTTC.

The chain employs TRBV28 and TRBJ2-3; 7 bases are a match to TRBD2. Germline CDR1 and CDR2: MDHEN and SYDVKM. The length of the CDR3 is 14 residues. V gave up 8 bases and J gave up 1 base; unmatched junction bases: 6. CDR3 region: CASHQAGGTDTQYF. CDR3 nucleotide sequence: TGTGCCAGCCACCAGGCGGGGGGCACAGATACGCAGTATTTT.

The rearrangement joins TRBV7-9 to TRBJ2-1; TRBD1 matches at 9 bases. The J segment lost 3 bases and the V segment lost 3 bases, leaving 6 bases of the junction unmatched. This CDR3 spans 16 amino acids. Germline V gene sequence: CDR1 SEHNR, CDR2 FQNEAQ (reference sequence). In nucleotides, the CDR3 is TGTGCCAGCAGCTTGGGACAGGGAACCAACTACAATGAGCAGTTCTTC. Residues: CASSLGQGTNYNEQFF.

This chain links TRBV28 with TRBJ1-5; D unresolved. Germline-derived CDR1 and CDR2 are MDHEN and SYDVKM. Trimming removed 2 bases at V and 10 bases at J, with 12 bases between. The CDR3 length is 13 residues. The CDR3 coding sequence is TGTGCCAGCAGTTTAATTGGGATTGGCCCCCAGCATTTT. Protein sequence: CASSLIGIGPQHF.

This chain links TRBV7-2 with TRBJ2-7, with 11 bases fitting TRBD1. Germline lookup yields CDR1 SGHTA and CDR2 FQGNSA. CDR3 size: 15 residues. The V gene end was trimmed by 6 bases and the J gene end by 3 bases; junction bases not matched to a gene: 7. CDR3 sequence (DNA): TGTGCCAGCAGGCTTGCCGGGACAGGGGGCTACGAGCAGTACTTC. Translated, it gives CASRLAGTGGYEQYF.

J is TRBJ2-5 and V is TRBV6-5; 14 nucleotides line up with TRBD2. CDR3 length: 16 residues. Trimming removed 6 bases from V and 5 bases from J; junction bases left unmatched: 8. CDR1 is MNHEY, CDR2 SVGAGI, per germline. As DNA, the CDR3 is TGTGCCAGCAGACGGGGACTAGCGGGGGCCCAGGAGACCCAGTACTTC. As protein: CASRRGLAGAQETQYF.

In the case of this clonotype: Germline and junction disagree at one end, which may indicate a read error. V is TRBV7-2 and J is TRBJ2-7, with TRBD1 matching 8 bases. This CDR3 has 16 amino acids. Germline V CDR1 and CDR2: SGHTA, FQGNSA. The CDR3 region is CACSRATGTGNYEQYF. The CDR3 DNA follows: TGTGCCTGCAGCCGGGCGACCGGGACAGGTAACTACGAGCAGTACTTC.

This chain links TRBV29-1 with TRBJ2-3; 8 bases fit TRBD1. CDR1 and CDR2 (germline): SQVTM, ANQGSEA. The trim removed 7 bases at V and 3 bases at J, leaving 6 bases unmatched. The CDR3 length is 13 residues. CDR3 residues: CSGQGDRTDTQYF. DNA of the CDR3: TGCAGCGGCCAGGGGGACAGGACAGATACGCAGTATTTT.

This chain links TRBV4-2 with TRBJ2-1; D is undetermined. V lost 0 bases, J lost 5 bases, and 11 bases lay in between. Germline CDR1 and CDR2: LGHNA and YNFKEQ. The CDR3 extends over 15 amino acids. The CDR3 bases are TGTGCCAGCAGCCAAGACCGCGTCGCGGACAATGAGCAGTTCTTC. Its translation is CASSQDRVADNEQFF.

The genes are TRBV20-1 and TRBJ1-6; the match to TRBD1 covers 8 bases. CDR3 length equals 16 residues. Per the germline V gene, CDR1 is DFQATT and CDR2 is SNEGSKA (reference sequence). The V gene end was trimmed by 5 bases and the J gene end by 0 bases; junction bases not matched to a gene: 6. The CDR3 is CSAYSGGASYNSPLHF. In nucleotides, the CDR3 is TGCAGTGCTTACTCAGGGGGCGCCTCCTATAATTCACCCCTCCACTTT.

V and J are TRBV7-2 and TRBJ2-1, with a weak D call TRBD1 (5 bases). The V gene lost 4 bases and the J gene lost 7 bases, with 20 bases spanning the gap. CDR3 length: 16 amino acids. CDR1 and CDR2 (germline): SGHTA, FQGNSA. The CDR3 nucleotides read TGTGCCAGCAGCTCCCAGGGATGGCAGATTCCTAATGAGCAGTTCTTC. It specifies CASSSQGWQIPNEQFF.

The CDR3 DNA follows: TGTGCCAGCTCAACGGGGTCAGTTAACGAGCAGTACTTC. Its protein is CASSTGSVNEQYF. The chain couples TRBV18 to TRBJ2-5; weak D call: TRBD2 (5 bases). The J call is uncertain, as TRBJ2-7 better fits the DNA end. Germline V gives CDR1 KGHSH, CDR2 LQKENI. The CDR3 is made up of 13 amino acids.

A remark on this clonotype: One end of the junction is discordant with germline, which a read error may explain. The chain has TRBV5-1 and TRBJ2-3; 7 bases map to TRBD2. The CDR3 has 15 amino acids. Per the germline V gene, CDR1 is SGHRS and CDR2 is YFSETQ. The DNA for the CDR3 is TGCGCCGGCAGCTTGGCTAGCGGTAGCACAGATACGCAGTATTTT. Protein: CAGSLASGSTDTQYF.